One sample yielded the 5 T cell receptor beta chains listed below, sequenced in a study of blood T cell repertoires in COVID-19. Measured with immunoSEQ multiplex PCR; TCRdb has only the in-frame clones, and not every one. Of approximately 300,000 clones listed, roughly 91% are singletons. Sequences were obtained from peripheral blood. The receptors shown here come from a man younger than 45 with acute or convalescent COVID-19.

This clone was seen just once. The V call is TRBV24-1, the J call TRBJ1-2; 8 nucleotides agree with TRBD1. V lost 3 bases, J lost 8 bases, and 7 bases stayed unmatched. This CDR3 contains 14 residues. Germline loops: CDR1 KGHDR, CDR2 SFDVKD. CDR3: CATSDPSGGYGYTF. The CDR3 bases are TGTGCCACCAGTGATCCCTCAGGGGGCTACGGCTACACCTTC.

The chain combines TRBV9 with TRBJ1-3, with D perhaps TRBD1 (6 bases). Germline V gene lookup returns CDR1 SGDLS and CDR2 YYNGEE. CDR3 length: 15 amino acids. With 3 bases removed from V and 0 bases from J, the gap between germline ends came to 10 bases. The CDR3 DNA reads as TGTGCCAGCAGCGCCACAGGGCTCTCTGGAAACACCATATATTTT. This translates into CASSATGLSGNTIYF.

This CDR3 reads CASSPPGTGILHEQFF. As DNA, the CDR3 is TGTGCCAGCAGTCCCCCGGGGACAGGGATTCTGCATGAGCAGTTCTTC. The chain links TRBV28 to TRBJ2-1; TRBD1 matches 9 bases. V shed 5 bases, J shed 8 bases, and the junction held 13 bases outside the gene matches. The germline gives CDR1 MDHEN, CDR2 SYDVKM. This CDR3 has 16 amino acids. Using reference TRBV28 and TRBJ2-1 for the parts outside the CDR3, the full variable domain is DVKVTQSSRYLVKRTGEKVFLECVQDMDHENMFWYRQDPGLGLRLIYFSYDVKMKEKGDIPEGYSVSREKKERFSLILESASTNQTSMYLCASSPPGTGILHEQFFGPGTRLTVL.

J is TRBJ1-6 and V is TRBV5-4, with D tentatively TRBD1 (6 bases). V gave up 1 base and J gave up 2 bases, with 7 bases separating them. This CDR3 contains 15 residues. Germline lookup yields CDR1 SGHNT and CDR2 YYREEE (reference sequence). The CDR3 loop is CASSLKGAYNSPLHF. As DNA, the CDR3 is TGTGCCAGCAGCTTGAAGGGGGCCTATAATTCACCCCTCCACTTT.

V is TRBV6-5 and J is TRBJ2-5; a weak D match, TRBD1 (6 bases). V lost 5 bases and J 7 bases, leaving 14 bases between the germline ends. The length of the CDR3 is 13 residues. In germline, CDR1 is MNHEY, CDR2 SVGAGI. This chain's CDR3 is CASSRDRLGTQYF. The CDR3 region has the DNA TGTGCCAGCAGTCGAGACAGGCTCGGGACCCAGTACTTC.